Below are 15 T cell receptor beta chains sequenced from a single sample in a study of T cells in narcolepsy. The table came from immunoSEQ multiplex PCR; TCRdb's copy has only in-frame clones and leaves some out. The sample includes more than 30,000 clones, around 83% of them seen just once. Source material: CD45RA- memory CD4+ T cells from PBMCs. The receptors come from a human donor with narcolepsy.

The V and J genes are TRBV9 and TRBJ1-2; a possible D gene is TRBD1 (5 bases). This CDR3 has 15 residues. Trimming pared 0 bases from V and 4 bases from J, leaving 13 bases between. From germline, CDR1 is SGDLS and CDR2 YYNGEE. DNA of the CDR3: TGTGCCAGCAGCGTAGGTTCAGGGACCCCCTATGGCTACACCTTC. This translates into CASSVGSGTPYGYTF.

The rearrangement joins TRBV5-6 to TRBJ1-5, with D tentatively TRBD1 (6 bases). The germline V gene encodes CDR1 SGHDT and CDR2 YYEEEE. The CDR3 totals 14 residues. The V end lost 4 bases, the J end lost 2 bases, and 10 bases lay between the germline ends. The CDR3 loop is CASSRRGGNQPQHF. The CDR3 region has the DNA TGTGCCAGCAGCCGCAGGGGAGGCAATCAGCCCCAGCATTTT.

The chain joins TRBV7-9 to TRBJ1-2; D may be TRBD1 (6 bases). Deletions cut 5 bases from V and 5 bases from J, with 15 bases between. Per the germline V gene, CDR1 is SEHNR and CDR2 is FQNEAQ (reference sequence). CDR3 size: 14 residues. CDR3 region: CASSPLDRYYGYTF. CDR3 nucleotides: TGTGCCAGCAGCCCCCTGGACAGATATTATGGCTACACCTTC.

The J gene is TRBJ1-6, the V gene TRBV19; no firm D call. V lost 3 bases and J lost 7, with 7 bases in between. The CDR3 is made up of 13 amino acids. CDR1 and CDR2 (germline): LNHDA, SQIVND (reference sequence). The CDR3, as DNA: TGTGCCAGTAGTATGAGCAGGAATTCACCCCTCCACTTT. It encodes CASSMSRNSPLHF.

This chain connects TRBV6-6 to TRBJ1-1; possible D gene TRBD1, 5 bases. Germline V gives CDR1 MNHNY, CDR2 SVGAGI (reference sequence). The CDR3 is 14 amino acids. Trimming cost V 2 bases and J 3 bases, with 10 bases left between them. CDR3 amino acids: CASSYGQGYTEAFF. The CDR3 nucleotides are TGTGCCAGCAGTTACGGGCAGGGCTACACTGAAGCTTTCTTT.

V is TRBV11-3 and J is TRBJ2-3; 10 bases are a match to TRBD1. The CDR3 has 14 amino acids. The V gene's germline CDR1 is SGHNT and CDR2 YENEEA. Trimming removed 4 bases from V and 5 bases from J; junction bases left unmatched: 3. CDR3 region: CASSSRTGGDTQYF. The CDR3 nucleotides read TGTGCCAGCAGCTCCCGGACAGGGGGAGATACGCAGTATTTT. Using reference TRBV11-3 and TRBJ2-3 for the parts outside the CDR3, the full variable domain is EAGVVQSPRYKIIEKKQPVAFWCNPISGHNTLYWYLQNLGQGPELLIRYENEEAVDDSQLPKDRFSAERLKGVDSTLKIQPAELGDSAVYLCASSSRTGGDTQYFGPGTRLTVL.

The chain employs TRBV15 and TRBJ2-7; D may be TRBD2 (6 bases). CDR1 and CDR2 (germline): LNHNV, YYDKDF (reference sequence). The V end was cut by 1 base, the J end by 3 bases, with 10 bases between. CDR3 size: 14 residues. The CDR3 DNA is TGTGCCACCAGCAGAGGGGACTCCCGCTACGAGCAGTACTTC. It translates to CATSRGDSRYEQYF.

The chain combines TRBV5-1 with TRBJ2-5, with no clear D. The V and J ends lost 0 bases and 5 bases respectively, with 11 bases between them. Germline V CDR1 and CDR2: SGHRS, YFSETQ. CDR3 length equals 14 residues. For the CDR3, the DNA is TGCGCCAGCAGCTTGGACTCTGAGGTGGAGACCCAGTACTTC. Its translation is CASSLDSEVETQYF.

This chain joins TRBV6-1 and TRBJ1-4; D unclear. The CDR3 has 13 amino acids. V was shortened by 5 bases and J by 7 bases, with 11 bases between the two germline ends. From germline, CDR1 is MNHNS and CDR2 SASEGT. The CDR3 sequence: CASSLGWGEKLFF. The CDR3 DNA reads TGTGCCAGCAGTTTGGGTTGGGGTGAAAAACTGTTTTTT.

This chain links TRBV5-6 with TRBJ1-1; 7 bases are a match to TRBD1. Germline CDR1 SGHDT, CDR2 YYEEEE. The J segment lost 5 bases and the V segment lost 0 bases, leaving 4 bases of the junction unmatched. The CDR3 length is 14 residues. The CDR3 sequence: CASSLATGRTEAFF. The CDR3 coding sequence is TGTGCCAGCAGCTTGGCGACAGGGAGGACTGAAGCTTTCTTT.

The V call is TRBV30, the J call TRBJ1-1, with D hard to call. CDR3 size: 13 residues. V was shortened by 0 bases and J by 3 bases, with 8 bases between the two germline ends. Germline V lookup: CDR1 GTSNPN, CDR2 SVGIG (reference sequence). The CDR3 loop reads CAWSVRQHTEAFF. CDR3 coding DNA: TGTGCCTGGAGTGTAAGGCAGCACACTGAAGCTTTCTTT. Full variable domain (outside the CDR3, taken from reference TRBV30 and TRBJ1-1): SQTIHQWPATLVQPVGSPLSLECTVEGTSNPNLYWYRQAAGRGLQLLFYSVGIGQISSEVPQNLSASRPQDRQFILSSKKLLLSDSGFYLCAWSVRQHTEAFFGQGTRLTVV.

This clone occurred once. The rearrangement links TRBV25-1 to TRBJ1-2; tentatively, D is TRBD1 (6 bases). CDR3 length equals 14 residues. Germline CDR1 reads MGHDK; CDR2 reads SYGVNS. V was pared by 2 bases and J by 4 bases, with 11 bases between. This chain's CDR3 is CASSEQGPSYGYTF. As DNA, the CDR3 is TGTGCCAGCAGTGAACAGGGGCCCTCCTATGGCTACACCTTC.

Only one count was recorded for this clone. This chain links TRBV29-1 with TRBJ2-7; D gene ambiguous. The CDR3 runs 12 residues. V lost 3 bases and J 6 bases, leaving 12 bases between the germline ends. In germline, CDR1 is SQVTM, CDR2 ANQGSEA. CDR3 DNA: TGCAGCGTTGAGAAGACGGTGGGCGAGCAGTACTTC. As protein: CSVEKTVGEQYF.

V is TRBV28 and J is TRBJ1-2, with D unclear. The CDR3 loop spans 12 amino acids. The germline V and J ends were trimmed by 2 bases and 8 bases, with 9 bases remaining between them. Germline CDR1 MDHEN, CDR2 SYDVKM. The CDR3 spells CASSLRAKGYTF. The CDR3 nucleotides are TGTGCCAGCAGTTTAAGGGCCAAGGGCTACACCTTC.

This clone is a singleton in its sample. The rearrangement uses TRBV7-2 and TRBJ1-5; D gene ambiguous. The CDR3 is made up of 15 amino acids. Between the trimmed V and J ends, which lost 1 base and 3 bases, there was a span of 10 bases. The V gene's germline CDR1 is SGHTA and CDR2 FQGNSA. The CDR3 is CASSLEAEVNQPQHF. DNA for the CDR3: TGTGCCAGCAGCTTAGAGGCAGAGGTCAATCAGCCCCAGCATTTT.